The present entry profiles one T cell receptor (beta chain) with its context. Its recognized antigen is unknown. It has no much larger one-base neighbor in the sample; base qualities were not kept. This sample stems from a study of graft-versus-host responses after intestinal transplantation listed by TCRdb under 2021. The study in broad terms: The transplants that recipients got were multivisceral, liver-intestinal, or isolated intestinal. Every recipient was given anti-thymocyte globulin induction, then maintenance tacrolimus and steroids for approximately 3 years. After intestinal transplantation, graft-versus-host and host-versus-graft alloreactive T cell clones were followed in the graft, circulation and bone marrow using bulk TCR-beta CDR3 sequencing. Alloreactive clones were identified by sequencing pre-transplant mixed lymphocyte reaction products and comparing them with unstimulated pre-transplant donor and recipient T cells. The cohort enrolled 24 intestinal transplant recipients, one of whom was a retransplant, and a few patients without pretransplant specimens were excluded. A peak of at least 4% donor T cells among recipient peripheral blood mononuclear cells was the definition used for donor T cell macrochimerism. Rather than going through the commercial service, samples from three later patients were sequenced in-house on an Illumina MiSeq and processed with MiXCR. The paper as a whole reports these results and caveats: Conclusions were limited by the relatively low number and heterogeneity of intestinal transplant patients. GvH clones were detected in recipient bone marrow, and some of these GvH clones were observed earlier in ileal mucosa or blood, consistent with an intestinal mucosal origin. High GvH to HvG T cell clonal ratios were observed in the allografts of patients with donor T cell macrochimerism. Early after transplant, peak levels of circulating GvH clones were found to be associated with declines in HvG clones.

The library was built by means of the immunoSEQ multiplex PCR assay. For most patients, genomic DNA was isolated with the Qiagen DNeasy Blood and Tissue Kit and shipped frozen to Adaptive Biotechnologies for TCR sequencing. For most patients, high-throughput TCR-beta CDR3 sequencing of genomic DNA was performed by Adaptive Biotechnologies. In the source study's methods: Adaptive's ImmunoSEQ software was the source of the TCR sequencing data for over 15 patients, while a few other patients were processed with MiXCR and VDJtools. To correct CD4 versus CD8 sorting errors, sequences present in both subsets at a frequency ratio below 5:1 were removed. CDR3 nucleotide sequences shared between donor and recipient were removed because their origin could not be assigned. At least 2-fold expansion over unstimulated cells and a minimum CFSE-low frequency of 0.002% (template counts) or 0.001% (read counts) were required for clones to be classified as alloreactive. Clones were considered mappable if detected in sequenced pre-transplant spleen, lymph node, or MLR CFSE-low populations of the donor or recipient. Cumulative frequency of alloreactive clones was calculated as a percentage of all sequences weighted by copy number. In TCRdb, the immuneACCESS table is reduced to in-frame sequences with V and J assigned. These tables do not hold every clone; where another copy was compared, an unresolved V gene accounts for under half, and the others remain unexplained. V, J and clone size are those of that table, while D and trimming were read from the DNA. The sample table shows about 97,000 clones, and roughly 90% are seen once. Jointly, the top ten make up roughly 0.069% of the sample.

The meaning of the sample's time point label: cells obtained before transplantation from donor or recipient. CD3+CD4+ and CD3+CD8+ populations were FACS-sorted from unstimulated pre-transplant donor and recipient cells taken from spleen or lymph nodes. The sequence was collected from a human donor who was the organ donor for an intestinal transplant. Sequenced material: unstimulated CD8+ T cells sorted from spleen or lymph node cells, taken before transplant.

CDR3 protein: CASSPLAESPTDEQFF. The bases read TGTGCCAGCAGCCCACTGGCGGAGAGCCCCACCGATGAGCAGTTCTTC. The chain couples TRBV4-2 to TRBJ2-1; a confident D gene designation cannot be given. Its CDR3 holds 16 amino acids, cysteine through phenylalanine. Of the read, only the CDR3 DNA is kept; its 48 bases are in frame from base 1. For CDR1 and CDR2, the germline V gene lists LGHNA and YNFKEQ. Deletion took 4 bases off V and 8 bases off J, with a span of 21 bases between the germline ends.